This T cell receptor (beta chain) is drawn from a study of Ad26.COV2.S vaccination and SARS-CoV-2 variants. Whole-study context: The donor belonged to the COV1001 Ad26.COV2.S trial arm.

Findings and limits, study-wide: Ad26.COV2.S recipients had broader spike-specific TCRs (P = 0.0014).

This clone was counted once. Its antigen is as yet unknown. This CDR3 has 16 residues. The junction had 10 bases not matched to a gene; V was cut back by 2 bases and J by 8 bases. Germline V gives CDR1 MNHNY, CDR2 SVGAGI (reference sequence). Specified treatment: 15 to 20 received Ad26.COV2.S at low or high dose, single or two shots; a few received placebo; per-sample allocation not given. Sampling occurred on day 63 after the first vaccine or placebo injection. The assay was immunoSEQ multiplex PCR, and TCRdb's table has in-frame clones only and misses some. In the table there are around 350,000 clones, roughly 81% of which are singletons.

Sequencing used peripheral blood, obtained in a trial of Ad26.COV2.S vaccine versus placebo. This clonotype was sampled from a person aged 18-60 years who received the Ad26.COV2.S COVID-19 vaccine or a placebo. The genes are TRBV6-6 and TRBJ2-2; 8 bases are a match to TRBD1. The CDR3 nucleotides read TGTGCCAGCAGTTACCCCCCGGGACAGGCATGGGGGGAGCTGTTTTTT. Residues: CASSYPPGQAWGELFF.